This T cell receptor (beta chain) was captured in a study of T-cell reconstitution after alpha-beta-depleted transplantation in children. Molecular barcoding with unique molecular identifiers was used for the TCRbeta library. TCRdb processed the PCR reads anew with MiXCR; each CDR3 protein has one entry. The repertoire includes about half a million distinct CDR3 sequences, approximately 13% of them detected once, and roughly 5.4% sits in the top ten. Between the trimmed V and J ends, which lost 4 bases and 9 bases, there was a span of 15 bases. CDR3 length: 13 residues. This clonotype was picked up many times.

The receptor was derived from a human donor who donated a stem cell graft to a child with combined immunodeficiency. The sequencing here drew on PBMCs from the stem cell graft donor, taken from the stem cell graft. This chain joins TRBV12-3 or TRBV12-4 and TRBJ2-5; weak D call: TRBD1 (6 bases). The CDR3 DNA sequence: TGTGCCAGCAGTTCTGGACAGTCCGGGGCCCAGTACTTC. Its translation is CASSSGQSGAQYF.